These 17 T cell receptor beta chains share one sample of origin, sequenced in a study of cytomegalovirus exposure and HLA in healthy donors. The PCR used 60 Vbeta and 13 Jbeta primers. Clones were sequenced by immunoSEQ multiplex PCR, and TCRdb holds only the in-frame ones, with some missing. The sample includes about 200,000 clones. Sequencing input: PBMCs. The receptors were gathered from a girl aged 2 to 9 in good health and CMV-seropositive.

Of note for this clone: At the DNA level, this CDR3 is encoded by other sequences in the same sample as well. The chain couples TRBV7-9 to TRBJ1-5; 9 bases match TRBD1. J gave up 7 bases and V 5 bases, and 9 bases lay outside the gene matches. The CDR3 contains 15 residues. Germline V CDR1 and CDR2: SEHNR, FQNEAQ (reference sequence). CDR3 protein: CASSPSGQGGQPQHF. As DNA, the CDR3 is TGTGCCAGCAGCCCGTCGGGACAGGGAGGGCAGCCCCAGCATTTT.

The genes are TRBV28 and TRBJ1-2, with 7 bases lining up with TRBD1. The CDR3 sequence is 13 residues long. V lost 6 bases, J lost 7 bases, and 8 bases stayed unmatched. Germline CDR1 reads MDHEN; CDR2 reads SYDVKM. CDR3 sequence (DNA): TGTGCCAGCAGACTTACAGGGGATGGTGGCTACACCTTC. Protein sequence: CASRLTGDGGYTF.

The chain couples TRBV10-3 to TRBJ2-5; D is perhaps TRBD1 (6 bases). Germline loops: CDR1 ENHRY, CDR2 SYGVKD. This CDR3 is built from 12 residues. The ends were cut back, 6 bases at V and 1 base at J, with 6 bases in the middle. In DNA form, the CDR3 reads TGTGCCATCAGGACAGGCCAAGAGACCCAGTACTTC. This codes for CAIRTGQETQYF.

The chain has TRBV10-3 and TRBJ2-5; 12 nucleotides align to TRBD2. J was trimmed by 5 bases and V by 5 bases; bases with no gene match: 18. The CDR3 extends over 19 amino acids. Germline V gene lookup returns CDR1 ENHRY and CDR2 SYGVKD. The CDR3 reads CAISPNPGLAGESRETQYF. As DNA, the CDR3 is TGTGCCATCAGTCCCAATCCGGGACTAGCGGGCGAGAGCAGGGAGACCCAGTACTTC.

This chain joins TRBV2 and TRBJ1-1; 11 nucleotides align to TRBD1. Germline V lookup: CDR1 SNHLY, CDR2 FYNNEI. This CDR3 contains 14 residues. The junction had 4 bases not matched to a gene; V was cut back by 6 bases and J by 4 bases. This CDR3 is CASRGTGGRTEAFF. In DNA form, the CDR3 reads TGTGCCAGCAGGGGGACAGGGGGTCGCACTGAAGCTTTCTTT.

V usage is TRBV4-2 and J usage is TRBJ2-5, with D possibly matching TRBD1 (6 bases). The J call is doubtful: the DNA matches TRBJ2-7 better. CDR1 LGHNA and CDR2 YNFKEQ come from the germline V gene. This CDR3 region has 15 residues. This chain's CDR3 is CASSQDGGTIYEQYF. CDR3 in DNA: TGTGCCAGCAGCCAAGATGGTGGGACAATCTACGAGCAGTACTTC.

V usage is TRBV7-9 and J usage is TRBJ2-7, with D maybe TRBD2 (8 bases). V shed 5 bases and J shed 2 bases, with 16 bases lying between them. CDR3 length equals 15 residues. Per germline, CDR1 SEHNR and CDR2 FQNEAQ (reference sequence). The CDR3 loop reads CASSQGGSGAYEQYF. For the CDR3, the DNA is TGTGCCAGCAGCCAGGGGGGTAGCGGGGCCTACGAGCAGTACTTC.

The chain uses TRBV6-5 and TRBJ2-1, with D perhaps matching TRBD2 (5 bases). V lost 3 bases and J 0 bases, leaving 9 bases between the germline ends. The CDR3 contains 15 residues. Per the germline V gene, CDR1 is MNHEY and CDR2 is SVGAGI. The CDR3 here is CASSYSESSYNEQFF. The CDR3, as DNA: TGTGCCAGCAGTTATAGCGAAAGCTCCTACAATGAGCAGTTCTTC.

This rearrangement joins TRBV7-2 to TRBJ2-1, with 7 bases identical to TRBD2. V lost 2 bases to trimming and J lost 7 bases; unmatched junction nucleotides: 11. From germline, CDR1 is SGHTA and CDR2 FQGNSA. The CDR3 consists of 16 residues. The DNA of the CDR3 is TGTGCCAGCAGCTTATGGGCGGGGAGGGTTGAGAATGAGCAGTTCTTC. Encoded protein: CASSLWAGRVENEQFF.

The V gene is TRBV6-6, the J gene TRBJ2-7; possible D gene TRBD2, 5 bases. CDR3 size: 14 residues. Trimming took off 1 base at V and 2 bases at J, with 9 bases between the two ends. Germline CDR1 MNHNY, CDR2 SVGAGI (reference sequence). Written as DNA, the CDR3 is TGTGCCAGCAGTTACTTCCAGCGGACCTACGAGCAGTACTTC. It is translated as CASSYFQRTYEQYF.

The CDR3 here is CASSLPRRTPNQPQHF. The CDR3 coding sequence is TGTGCCAGCAGTCTCCCCCGTAGGACACCTAATCAGCCCCAGCATTTT. The gene calls are TRBV28 and TRBJ1-5, with a possible D match to TRBD1 (5 bases). Trimming left V 5 bases short and J 4 bases short, with 18 bases between. This CDR3 contains 16 residues. Looked up from germline, CDR1 is MDHEN and CDR2 is SYDVKM.

V gene TRBV28 combines with J gene TRBJ1-4; tentatively, D is TRBD1 (6 bases). Between the trimmed V and J ends, which lost 6 bases and 5 bases, there was a span of 13 bases. Germline CDR1 is MDHEN and CDR2 is SYDVKM. The CDR3 is made up of 14 amino acids. The DNA for the CDR3 is TGTGCCAGCAGAGTCGGTCAGGGGAATGAAAAACTGTTTTTT. Protein sequence: CASRVGQGNEKLFF.

The V gene is TRBV6-1, the J gene TRBJ1-1; D uncertain. This CDR3 contains 13 residues. V lost 2 bases to trimming and J lost 1 base, with 5 bases between them. From germline, CDR1 is MNHNS and CDR2 SASEGT. The CDR3 bases are TGTGCCAGCAGTGAACTAGAGAACACTGAAGCTTTCTTT. This encodes CASSELENTEAFF.

On this clone: One junction end disagrees with the germline gene, perhaps due to a read error. Other DNA sequences in the sample encode the same CDR3. The chain carries TRBV6-6 and TRBJ2-7; D gene uncertain. In germline, CDR1 is MNHNY, CDR2 SVGAGI (reference sequence). The CDR3 is 13 amino acids. The CDR3: CASSTLPGYEQYF. The CDR3 region has the DNA TGCGCCAGCAGTACTCTCCCGGGCTACGAGCAGTACTTC.

This chain uses TRBV19 with TRBJ1-1; a weak D match, TRBD1 (6 bases). This CDR3 has 16 amino acids. V lost 7 bases and J lost 1, with 19 bases in between. Germline V CDR1 and CDR2: LNHDA, SQIVND (reference sequence). The CDR3 bases are TGTGCCAGTAAACCTCCGTACAGGGAGGGGAACACTGAAGCTTTCTTT. Residues: CASKPPYREGNTEAFF. The full variable domain, with the rest looked up from reference TRBV19 and TRBJ1-1, is DGGITQSPKYLFRKEGQNVTLSCEQNLNHDAMYWYRQDPGQGLRLIYYSQIVNDFQKGDIAEGYSVSREKKESFPLTVTSAQKNPTAFYLCASKPPYREGNTEAFFGQGTRLTVV.

The chain couples TRBV29-1 to TRBJ1-2; 9 bases agree with TRBD1. Trimming took 4 bases from V and 8 from J; bases not matched to a gene: 8. The CDR3 covers 13 residues. Germline V gives CDR1 SQVTM, CDR2 ANQGSEA. CDR3 sequence reads: CSVGPDRGGGYTF. In DNA, the CDR3 is TGCAGCGTTGGACCCGACAGGGGGGGAGGCTACACCTTC.

The rearrangement uses TRBV28 and TRBJ2-3, with 8 bases fitting TRBD2. After removal of 8 bases from V and 6 bases from J, the junction contained 4 bases not matched to a gene. The CDR3 consists of 12 residues. From germline, CDR1 is MDHEN and CDR2 SYDVKM. DNA of the CDR3: TGTGCCAGCGAAGCGGGAGTGGATACGCAGTATTTT. It is translated as CASEAGVDTQYF.